One sample yielded the 15 T cell receptor beta chains listed below, sequenced in a study of blood T cells in healthy people across ages. The authors ran a second PCR of about 6 to 11 cycles using a sample-barcoded 5' primer and a J-beta primer mix. TCRdb re-called the 5' RACE reads with MiXCR, one entry per CDR3 protein. The table shows about 680,000 distinct CDR3 sequences, with around half occurring only once. Sequences were obtained from blood. These receptors were taken from a woman aged 60 to 75 in good health.

This chain joins TRBV6-1 and TRBJ2-1, with 9 bases lining up with TRBD1. Unmatched junction bases numbered 7, after V lost 6 bases and J lost 7 bases. Germline assignment: CDR1 MNHNS and CDR2 SASEGT. This CDR3 region has 14 residues. DNA for the CDR3: TGTGCCAGCAGAGGGACAGGGTTACCGAATGAGCAGTTCTTC. Its translation: CASRGTGLPNEQFF.

This clonotype has more than one count but fewer than ten. In nucleotides, the CDR3 is TGTGCCTGCACTGTGCGCCCAGCAGGGGAGCAGTTCTTC. Protein product: CACTVRPAGEQFF. This chain connects TRBV30 to TRBJ2-1, with a weak D call TRBD1 (5 bases). CDR3 length: 13 residues. CDR1 GTSNPN and CDR2 SVGIG come from the germline V gene (reference sequence). With 6 bases removed from V and 10 bases from J, the gap between germline ends came to 19 bases. The full variable domain, its missing parts supplied by reference TRBV30 and TRBJ2-1, is SQTIHQWPATLVQPVGSPLSLECTVEGTSNPNLYWYRQAAGRGLQLLFYSVGIGQISSEVPQNLSASRPQDRQFILSSKKLLLSDSGFYLCACTVRPAGEQFFGPGTRLTVL.

This clonotype has a handful of counts. This sequence may be a read error, since a much larger clone differs from it by one base. This chain joins TRBV29-1 and TRBJ1-2; possible D gene TRBD1, 5 bases. V was cut by 0 bases and J by 4 bases, with 12 bases left in between. The germline V gene encodes CDR1 SQVTM and CDR2 ANQGSEA. This CDR3 is built from 14 residues. The CDR3 DNA sequence: TGCAGCGTTGAAGAAGATGAAGGGACCTATGGCTACACCTTC. It encodes CSVEEDEGTYGYTF.

The CDR3 loop is CASSSYLTGNTEAFF. CDR3 DNA sequence: TGTGCCAGCAGCTCATACTTGACAGGGAACACTGAAGCTTTCTTT. This chain joins TRBV7-6 and TRBJ1-1; perhaps TRBD1 as D (6 bases). Trimming pared 4 bases from V and 1 base from J, leaving 13 bases between. CDR1 and CDR2 (germline): SGHVS, FNYEAQ. CDR3 length: 15 residues.

The chain recombines TRBV7-8 with TRBJ1-2, with D hard to call. Trimming took 2 bases from V and 5 from J, leaving 9 bases between them. The CDR3 is made up of 13 amino acids. Germline CDR1 SGHVS, CDR2 FQNEAQ. The CDR3 DNA is TGTGCCAGCAGCTTAAGCGTTCCATATGGCTACACCTTC. Translation: CASSLSVPYGYTF.

This clonotype has more than one count but fewer than ten. The rearrangement links TRBV4-2 to TRBJ2-5; TRBD2 matches 7 bases. The CDR3 runs to 15 residues. Trimming cost V 7 bases and J 5 bases; bases outside gene matches: 13. CDR1 is LGHNA and CDR2 is YNFKEQ in the germline V gene. The CDR3 DNA reads TGTGCCAGCACTACGACTAGCAGAACTCGGGAGACCCAGTACTTC. It specifies CASTTTSRTRETQYF.

The chain recombines TRBV5-1 with TRBJ2-1; 10 bases agree with TRBD2. The V and J ends lost 4 bases and 9 bases, in that order; junction bases with no gene match: 10. CDR1 and CDR2 (germline): SGHRS, YFSETQ. CDR3 size: 15 residues. The CDR3 sequence: CASSLLAGANGEQFF. The CDR3 DNA follows: TGCGCCAGCAGCCTTCTAGCGGGAGCGAATGGTGAGCAGTTCTTC.

Here the CDR3 reads CASSYTDAYEQYF. DNA of the CDR3: TGTGCCAGCAGTTACACCGATGCCTACGAGCAGTACTTC. This chain uses TRBV6-2 or TRBV6-3 with TRBJ2-7; D gene unclear. Germline CDR1 and CDR2: MNHEY and SVGEGT. This CDR3 is 13 amino acids long. V was trimmed by 2 bases and J by 2 bases, leaving 7 bases between them.

The chain links TRBV7-9 to TRBJ2-5; 8 positions agree with TRBD2. The J call may be faulty, since TRBJ2-7 better matches the DNA end. Germline CDR1 and CDR2: SEHNR and FQNEAQ (reference sequence). The CDR3 has 18 amino acids. The CDR3 DNA follows: TGTGCCAGCAGCTTAGCCCCTCTTGGACGGGAGGGCCTCAGCGAGCAGTACTTC. This encodes CASSLAPLGREGLSEQYF.

This sequence joins TRBV6-1 and TRBJ2-1; D perhaps matches TRBD2 (6 bases). V was pared by 5 bases and J by 10 bases, with 21 bases between. Germline loops: CDR1 MNHNS, CDR2 SASEGT. This CDR3 spans 15 amino acids. CDR3 residues: CASSPAGTWGGEQFF. DNA for the CDR3: TGTGCCAGCAGTCCCGCGGGGACGTGGGGCGGCGAGCAGTTCTTC.

The chain joins TRBV3-1 to TRBJ2-7, with 7 bases identical to TRBD1. The CDR3 length is 17 residues. J gave up 2 bases and V 0 bases, and 10 bases lay outside the gene matches. Germline V gene lookup returns CDR1 LGHDT and CDR2 YNNKEL (reference sequence). The CDR3 is CASSQDDWQGDTYEQYF. The CDR3 DNA reads as TGTGCCAGCAGCCAAGATGATTGGCAGGGGGATACCTACGAGCAGTACTTC.

This clonotype was counted only a few times. The chain combines TRBV25-1 with TRBJ2-7; 7 nucleotides align to TRBD1. The CDR3 spans 14 residues. V lost 6 bases and J lost 1; bases outside the gene matches: 6. Germline V CDR1 and CDR2: MGHDK, SYGVNS. This CDR3 reads CASRGTADSYEQYF. The CDR3 DNA sequence: TGTGCCAGCAGAGGGACAGCCGATTCCTACGAGCAGTACTTC.

The chain carries TRBV11-1 and TRBJ2-2; 8 nucleotides agree with TRBD1. CDR1 and CDR2 from the germline V gene are SGHAT and FQDESV (reference sequence). This CDR3 has 17 amino acids. V was clipped by 5 bases and J by 8 bases; unmatched bases: 16. The DNA of the CDR3 is TGTGCCAGCAGCCCCACCGTAGGCGGGACAGGAGGAGGGGAGCTGTTTTTT. This codes for CASSPTVGGTGGGELFF.

The V call is TRBV3-1, the J call TRBJ2-5; the D is unclear. The J call could be wrong; TRBJ2-4 is a better fit for the DNA end. This CDR3 region has 13 residues. Germline V CDR1 and CDR2: LGHDT, YNNKEL (reference sequence). In DNA form, the CDR3 reads TGTGCCAGCAGCCAAGGCCCCCCAAACATTCAGTACTTC. It is translated as CASSQGPPNIQYF.

The chain couples TRBV7-2 to TRBJ1-1, with D uncertain. The germline V gene has CDR1 SGHTA and CDR2 FQGNSA. The V end lost 0 bases, the J end lost 5 bases, and 10 bases lay between the germline ends. This CDR3 is 14 amino acids long. CDR3 coding DNA: TGTGCCAGCAGCTTAGCTTTCCTGCAGACTGAAGCTTTCTTT. The encoded protein is CASSLAFLQTEAFF.